This T cell receptor beta chain was recorded in a study of blood T cell repertoires in COVID-19. Study at large: Some COVID-19 samples were acute and others convalescent; all came from the United States, Italy and Spain. The cDNA or gDNA used as material had been derived from T cells, B-cell-depleted T cells, or PBMCs.

CDR3 length: 16 amino acids. The germline V gene encodes CDR1 SGDLS and CDR2 YYNGEE. Trimming shortened V by 4 bases and J by 1 base, and 14 bases separated the two germline ends. As handled by the study authors: The assay estimated nucleated cells by amplifying reference gene primers. Only in-frame clones appear in the TCRdb table, and some are missing; sequencing was by immunoSEQ multiplex PCR. That table gives V, J and clone size, and the DNA gave D and trimming. The sample carries 70,000 to 95,000 clones, around 90% recorded once. The material sequenced was peripheral blood. The TCR comes from a human donor with active COVID-19. The donor label of this sample is uncertain. The chain is built from TRBV9 and TRBJ2-2; D is possibly TRBD2 (5 bases). CDR3 bases: TGTGCCAGCAGCCCCCACGGAGGCAGGAACACCGGGGAGCTGTTTTTT. It codes for CASSPHGGRNTGELFF.